Detailed here is one T cell receptor (beta chain). Its antigen is still unknown. It was one heparinised blood draw, averaging about 116 mL, that each donor gave. CD4+ cells of the naive, central memory, regulatory and stem cell-like memory types were sorted via CD45RO/CCR7/CD25/CD127/CD95/CD27. The study reverse transcribed the entire isolated RNA, so it sequenced expressed TCRB transcripts. The data were produced by immunoSEQ multiplex PCR, yet TCRdb's version contains in-frame clones alone and is incomplete. In the table there are under 850,000 clones, roughly an eighth of which are singletons. Trimming removed 2 bases at V and 3 bases at J, with 13 bases between. The CDR3 is 15 amino acids. The germline CDR1 and CDR2 sequences are SEHNR and FQNEAQ (reference sequence). These data are taken from a study of beta chain features in type 1 diabetes. Whole-study results and caveats: Shorter TCRB CDR3s, moderately but significantly so, were found in Type 1 diabetes patients in all four CD4+ subsets. Cells expressing TCR highly could be over-represented by cDNA sequencing. Compared to healthy donors, patients appeared to have naive, central memory and Treg TCRB repertoires that were more alike.

The sample was naive CD4+ T cells from blood. This TCR was sampled from a man younger than 35 with type 1 diabetes. The V call is TRBV7-9, the J call TRBJ1-1; no firm D call. Here the CDR3 DNA reads TGTGCCAGCAGCTTAATGAACGTCGGCGACACTGAAGCTTTCTTT. This codes for CASSLMNVGDTEAFF.